This T cell receptor beta chain was identified in a study of cytomegalovirus exposure and HLA in healthy donors. J was trimmed by 0 bases and V by 2 bases; bases with no gene match: 8. Germline CDR1 is SQVTM and CDR2 is ANQGSEA. The CDR3 has 17 amino acids. It was with 60 Vbeta and 13 Jbeta primers that the PCR ran. Repertoires were generated with immunoSEQ multiplex PCR, while TCRdb's copy carries only in-frame clones and drops some. The sample lists 150,000 to 200,000 clones, roughly 78% occurring once. The rearrangement joins TRBV29-1 to TRBJ2-4; 9 nucleotides line up with TRBD2. The clonotype comes from a woman in her twenties or thirties in good health and CMV-seropositive. Sequencing was performed on PBMCs. The CDR3 spells CSVERLAEPGAKNIQYF. The CDR3 DNA sequence: TGCAGCGTTGAAAGACTAGCGGAGCCAGGAGCCAAAAACATTCAGTACTTC.